Presented here are 28 T cell receptor beta chains from one specimen sequenced in a study of blood T cells in healthy people across ages. A J-beta primer mix and a sample-barcoded 5' primer were used in a second PCR of roughly 7 to 12 cycles. Each CDR3 protein gets one entry after TCRdb re-called the 5' RACE reads with MiXCR. Of almost 1 million distinct CDR3 sequences listed, 45% to 60% are singletons. Sequencing was carried out using blood. The source is a woman aged 55-70 years in good health.

The chain joins TRBV6-1 to TRBJ1-2, with D perhaps matching TRBD1 (5 bases). The CDR3 covers 12 residues. Germline assignment: CDR1 MNHNS and CDR2 SASEGT. The V end lost 7 bases, the J end lost 0 bases, and 6 bases lay between the germline ends. CDR3 coding DNA: TGTGCCAGCACCAGGGCTAACTATGGCTACACCTTC. It codes for CASTRANYGYTF.

This clonotype has a handful of counts. The J gene is TRBJ2-5, the V gene TRBV7-6, with D unresolved. V lost 2 bases to trimming and J lost 4 bases, with 11 bases between them. The CDR3 spans 14 residues. The germline CDR1 and CDR2 sequences are SGHVS and FNYEAQ. The CDR3 DNA reads TGTGCCAGCAGCTTACTGGGTGTAGGAGAGACCCAGTACTTC. Amino acids: CASSLLGVGETQYF. Complete variable domain (other parts from reference TRBV7-6 and TRBJ2-5): GAGVSQSPRYKVTKRGQDVALRCDPISGHVSLYWYRQALGQGPEFLTYFNYEAQQDKSGLPNDRFSAERPEGSISTLTIQRTEQRDSAMYRCASSLLGVGETQYFGPGTRLLVL.

J is TRBJ1-4 and V is TRBV12-3 or TRBV12-4; TRBD1 aligns across 7 bases. With 6 bases clipped from V and 6 bases from J, the junction kept 7 bases outside the gene matches. The CDR3 extends over 14 amino acids. The CDR3 bases are TGTGCCAGCAGATTGACAGGGTCGGATGAAAAACTGTTTTTT. Its protein product is CASRLTGSDEKLFF.

This clonotype was detected only a few times. The genes are TRBV28 and TRBJ2-7; D gene uncertain. The ends were cut back, 3 bases at V and 10 bases at J, with 13 bases in the middle. Germline V gene sequence: CDR1 MDHEN, CDR2 SYDVKM. The CDR3 contains 12 residues. CDR3 nucleotide sequence: TGTGCCAGCAGTTTGATTTGGGGTCGTCAGTACTTC. It is translated as CASSLIWGRQYF. Full variable domain (rest looked up from reference TRBV28 and TRBJ2-7): DVKVTQSSRYLVKRTGEKVFLECVQDMDHENMFWYRQDPGLGLRLIYFSYDVKMKEKGDIPEGYSVSREKKERFSLILESASTNQTSMYLCASSLIWGRQYFGPGTRLTVT.

J is TRBJ2-3 and V is TRBV10-3; D might be TRBD1 (5 bases). The germline gives CDR1 ENHRY, CDR2 SYGVKD. There are 14 residues in the CDR3. Trimming removed 7 bases from V and 2 bases from J, with 13 bases in between. CDR3 nucleotide sequence: TGTGCCATCAAGAAACAGGAATCCACAGATACGCAGTATTTT. Its translation is CAIKKQESTDTQYF.

This clonotype showed up just a few times. The chain recombines TRBV24-1 with TRBJ1-1, with D maybe TRBD1 (5 bases). The CDR3 sequence is 17 residues long. The ends were cut back, 2 bases at V and 1 base at J, with 16 bases in the middle. Germline CDR1 KGHDR, CDR2 SFDVKD. CDR3 amino acids: CATSDSTGPEGNTEAFF. Written as DNA, the CDR3 is TGTGCCACCAGTGATTCAACAGGACCCGAGGGGAACACTGAAGCTTTCTTT.

The genes are TRBV6-6 and TRBJ2-1, with 9 bases matching TRBD2. V dropped 2 bases and J dropped 0; count of bases not matched to a gene: 2. The length of the CDR3 is 16 residues. The germline V gene encodes CDR1 MNHNY and CDR2 SVGAGI (reference sequence). Written as DNA, the CDR3 is TGTGCCAGCAGTTACGCGGGACTAGCCTCCTACAATGAGCAGTTCTTC. Translating gives CASSYAGLASYNEQFF.

The chain combines TRBV20-1 with TRBJ2-7; 7 nucleotides align to TRBD2. Germline V CDR1 and CDR2: DFQATT, SNEGSKA (reference sequence). J lost 2 bases, V lost 0 bases, and 10 bases had no gene match. CDR3 length: 16 residues. This CDR3 reads CSARDLGGRITYEQYF. DNA for the CDR3: TGCAGTGCTAGAGATCTGGGAGGGAGGATCACCTACGAGCAGTACTTC.

This clonotype turned up a few times. V is TRBV20-1 and J is TRBJ2-3; perhaps TRBD2 as D (5 bases). This CDR3 comprises 12 residues. V gave up 3 bases and J gave up 2 bases, with 6 bases separating them. The germline V gene has CDR1 DFQATT and CDR2 SNEGSKA (reference sequence). The CDR3 spells CSASSVTDTQYF. For the CDR3, the DNA is TGCAGTGCTAGTAGCGTCACAGATACGCAGTATTTT.

The rearrangement uses TRBV9 and TRBJ2-1; possible D gene TRBD1, 7 bases. There are 17 residues in the CDR3. Germline lookup yields CDR1 SGDLS and CDR2 YYNGEE. The V end lost 0 bases, the J end lost 8 bases, and 21 bases lay between the germline ends. DNA of the CDR3: TGTGCCAGCAGCGTAGCGTGGACTACCGCCCAGGGGGATGAGCAGTTCTTC. Translation: CASSVAWTTAQGDEQFF.

This clonotype has just a few counts. The J gene is TRBJ2-7, the V gene TRBV5-5; maybe TRBD2 (5 bases). The CDR3 length is 15 residues. Trimming took off 1 base at V and 0 bases at J, with 11 bases between the two ends. Germline CDR1 reads SGHKS; CDR2 reads YYEKEE (reference sequence). CDR3: CASSLRLARSYEQYF. CDR3 in DNA: TGTGCCAGCAGCTTGAGATTAGCGCGCTCCTACGAGCAGTACTTC. The complete variable domain, with remaining parts taken from reference TRBV5-5 and TRBJ2-7, reads DAGVTQSPTHLIKTRGQQVTLRCSPISGHKSVSWYQQVLGQGPQFIFQYYEKEERGRGNFPDRFSARQFPNYSSELNVNALLLGDSALYLCASSLRLARSYEQYFGPGTRLTVT.

The V and J genes are TRBV28 and TRBJ1-2; 9 bases align to TRBD1. The CDR3 is 12 amino acids. J was trimmed by 6 bases and V by 8 bases; bases with no gene match: 4. Germline CDR1 MDHEN, CDR2 SYDVKM. The DNA of the CDR3 is TGTGCCAGCGGGGACAGGGTGGATGGCTACACCTTC. Translating it yields CASGDRVDGYTF.

This clonotype was picked up a small number of times. V gene TRBV10-2 combines with J gene TRBJ2-3, with 13 positions matching TRBD2. The germline CDR1 and CDR2 sequences are WSHSY and SAAADI. The CDR3 is made up of 18 amino acids. The trim removed 6 bases at V and 5 bases at J, leaving 14 bases unmatched. CDR3 residues: CASSKGLAGPPRGDTQYF. In DNA form, the CDR3 reads TGCGCCAGCAGCAAGGGACTAGCGGGACCTCCCAGGGGAGATACGCAGTATTTT.

This sequence joins TRBV3-1 and TRBJ2-5; 8 bases are a match to TRBD1. Per the germline V gene, CDR1 is LGHDT and CDR2 is YNNKEL (reference sequence). The CDR3 totals 14 residues. V dropped 6 bases and J dropped 5; count of bases not matched to a gene: 8. CDR3 DNA: TGTGCCAGCAGATCCAGGGGGCGTCAGGAGACCCAGTACTTC. Translation: CASRSRGRQETQYF.

This clonotype was seen repeatedly, ten times or more. The rearrangement joins TRBV13 to TRBJ2-3; 11 nucleotides match TRBD2. The CDR3 is made up of 19 amino acids. Unmatched junction bases numbered 13, after V lost 5 bases and J lost 0 bases. Germline CDR1 is PRHDT and CDR2 is FYEKMQ (reference sequence). The CDR3 is CASSQYGLAGRHSTDTQYF. The CDR3 DNA reads as TGTGCCAGCAGCCAATACGGACTAGCGGGTAGACATAGCACAGATACGCAGTATTTT. The variable domain in full, with the rest retrieved from reference TRBV13 and TRBJ2-3, is AAGVIQSPRHLIKEKRETATLKCYPIPRHDTVYWYQQGPGQDPQFLISFYEKMQSDKGSIPDRFSAQQFSDYHSELNMSSLELGDSALYFCASSQYGLAGRHSTDTQYFGPGTRLTVL.

In this sample, this clonotype turned up many times. The chain recombines TRBV27 with TRBJ2-5; TRBD2 agrees at 7 bases. CDR1 is MNHEY, CDR2 SMNVEV, per germline (reference sequence). The CDR3 runs to 13 residues. V trimming: 6 bases; J trimming: 3 bases; junction bases outside the gene matches: 4. The CDR3 region has the DNA TGTGCCAGCAGCTTAGGGAGGGAAGAGACCCAGTACTTC. Its protein product is CASSLGREETQYF.

This rearrangement joins TRBV7-6 to TRBJ2-7, with D uncertain. Germline V lookup: CDR1 SGHVS, CDR2 FNYEAQ. The CDR3 length is 13 residues. V lost 5 bases and J 5 bases, leaving 13 bases between the germline ends. The CDR3 nucleotides read TGTGCCAGCAGCCCACCCATGGCGGACGAGCAGTACTTC. It encodes CASSPPMADEQYF.

This clonotype was found a few times. The chain links TRBV7-2 to TRBJ2-3; TRBD1 matches at 8 bases. The J segment lost 2 bases and the V segment lost 4 bases, leaving 5 bases of the junction unmatched. The CDR3 has 15 residues. The V gene's germline CDR1 is SGHTA and CDR2 FQGNSA. CDR3 region: CASSSPRGHTDTQYF. The CDR3 region has the DNA TGTGCCAGCAGCTCGCCCAGGGGGCACACAGATACGCAGTATTTT.

This rearrangement joins TRBV6-5 to TRBJ2-5; D is unresolved. V dropped 2 bases and J dropped 7 bases, with 14 bases sitting between them. The CDR3 consists of 14 residues. Germline lookup yields CDR1 MNHEY and CDR2 SVGAGI. CDR3 protein: CASSYADRLGTQYF. Here the CDR3 DNA reads TGTGCCAGCAGTTACGCGGACCGGCTAGGGACCCAGTACTTC.

This sequence joins TRBV20-1 and TRBJ2-2; D is unclear. Trimming left V 5 bases short and J 4 bases short, with 14 bases between. The CDR3 has 14 amino acids. Germline V lookup: CDR1 DFQATT, CDR2 SNEGSKA (reference sequence). CDR3 sequence (DNA): TGCAGTGCTTTCATAAACAGAGGCACCGGGGAGCTGTTTTTT. Protein: CSAFINRGTGELFF.

The V call is TRBV3-1, the J call TRBJ2-4; 9 bases agree with TRBD1. CDR3 length equals 14 residues. Germline loops: CDR1 LGHDT, CDR2 YNNKEL (reference sequence). With V trimmed by 8 bases and J by 5 bases, 7 bases remained unmatched. The CDR3 sequence: CASSQGARENIQYF. The CDR3 bases are TGTGCCAGCTCACAGGGGGCGAGGGAAAACATTCAGTACTTC.

This sequence joins TRBV7-2 and TRBJ2-7, with 10 bases matching TRBD1. The assigned J gene may be wrong: the sequence end matches TRBJ2-4 better. CDR3 length: 14 residues. Germline CDR1 and CDR2: SGHTA and FQGNSA. CDR3 coding DNA: TGTGCCAGCAGCCCCCGGGACAGGGGCGTCATTCAGTACTTC. This sequence encodes CASSPRDRGVIQYF.

The chain uses TRBV2 and TRBJ2-4; possible D gene TRBD1, 6 bases. The CDR3 has 15 amino acids. V gave up 2 bases and J gave up 2 bases, with 10 bases separating them. Germline CDR1 SNHLY, CDR2 FYNNEI. The CDR3 coding sequence is TGTGCCAGCAGTGAACAGGGGACCACCAAAAACATTCAGTACTTC. It codes for CASSEQGTTKNIQYF.

J is TRBJ1-1 and V is TRBV28; the D gene is possibly TRBD1 (5 bases). Per the germline V gene, CDR1 is MDHEN and CDR2 is SYDVKM. V was pared by 6 bases and J by 5 bases, with 10 bases between. The length of the CDR3 is 12 residues. The CDR3 here is CASRQDGTEAFF. CDR3 bases: TGTGCCAGCAGACAGGACGGGACTGAAGCTTTCTTT.

The chain is built from TRBV28 and TRBJ2-3; 10 nucleotides line up with TRBD2. Germline CDR1 and CDR2: MDHEN and SYDVKM. The CDR3 has 17 amino acids. J was trimmed by 0 bases and V by 4 bases; bases with no gene match: 7. CDR3 nucleotides: TGTGCCAGCAGTTGGCCTAGCGGGAGTGGTAGCACAGATACGCAGTATTTT. Translation gives CASSWPSGSGSTDTQYF.

The rearrangement uses TRBV5-6 and TRBJ2-1, with 7 bases lining up with TRBD2. J gave up 6 bases and V 3 bases, and 12 bases lay outside the gene matches. The CDR3 loop spans 16 amino acids. Germline CDR1 reads SGHDT; CDR2 reads YYEEEE. For the CDR3, the DNA is TGTGCCAGCAGCTCCCTCCGACTAGCCAATCTCAATGAGCAGTTCTTC. It yields the protein CASSSLRLANLNEQFF. The full variable domain, with the rest looked up from reference TRBV5-6 and TRBJ2-1, is DAGVTQSPTHLIKTRGQQVTLRCSPKSGHDTVSWYQQALGQGPQFIFQYYEEEERQRGNFPDRFSGHQFPNYSSELNVNALLLGDSALYLCASSSLRLANLNEQFFGPGTRLTVL.

The chain employs TRBV30 and TRBJ2-7, with TRBD2 matching 13 bases. Germline CDR1 is GTSNPN and CDR2 is SVGIG (reference sequence). The V segment lost 1 base and the J segment 0 bases; nucleotides outside the gene matches: 6. This CDR3 contains 17 residues. In nucleotides, the CDR3 is TGTGCCTGGAGTGGAAGACTAGCGGGAGGCCCCTCCTACGAGCAGTACTTC. This sequence encodes CAWSGRLAGGPSYEQYF.

The V and J genes are TRBV12-3 or TRBV12-4 and TRBJ2-6; weak D call: TRBD1 (5 bases). The CDR3 is 15 amino acids. Trimming removed 6 bases from V and 1 base from J, with 10 bases in between. This CDR3 is CASRPTGSGANVLTF. In DNA form, the CDR3 reads TGTGCCAGCAGACCTACAGGTTCTGGGGCCAACGTCCTGACTTTC.